This entry concerns a single T cell receptor beta chain. How the authors handled the data: Amplification of reference gene primers was used by the study to estimate nucleated cell counts. The repertoire was sequenced with immunoSEQ multiplex PCR; TCRdb's copy has only in-frame clones and lacks some. D and trimming come from the DNA, and the V and J calls and clone size come from that table. The sample holds some 72,000 clones, 65% to 85% seen once. The data are from a study of blood T cell repertoires in COVID-19. On the study more broadly: Acute-phase and convalescent COVID-19 samples originated in the United States, Italy and Spain. PBMCs, B-cell-depleted T cells, or T cells provided the cDNA or gDNA that made up the material.

The ends were cut back, 4 bases at V and 7 bases at J, with 14 bases in the middle. Germline V lookup: CDR1 SQVTM, CDR2 ANQGSEA. There are 13 residues in the CDR3. In Seattle, patients joined the study during active infection and were tracked longitudinally. This clonotype was obtained from a man over 45 with COVID-19, enrolled during active disease. This chain joins TRBV29-1 and TRBJ1-5, with D unresolved. The sequenced material came from peripheral blood. CDR3 in amino acids: CSVGYGMGQPQHF. CDR3 sequence (DNA): TGCAGCGTTGGGTACGGGATGGGGCAGCCCCAGCATTTT.